This TCR beta chain was found in a study of metastatic and nonmetastatic thyroid tumors. This clone was seen more than once but under ten times. Trimming removed 4 bases from V and 5 bases from J; junction bases left unmatched: 6. The CDR3 is made up of 15 amino acids. Germline loops: CDR1 KGHDR, CDR2 SFDVKD. TCRdb used MiXCR to call clones anew from the PCR reads. Among about 2,500 clones listed, about 23% were seen once. Thyroid surgery was performed in patients who had received no treatment beforehand. This TCR came from a male donor with papillary thyroid cancer or a benign thyroid nodule (not recorded which). Some clones in this sample may be carry-over from other donors' samples. The sequenced sample consisted of adjacent normal tissue. The V call is TRBV24-1, the J call TRBJ2-1; 8 bases are shared with TRBD1. CDR3 in amino acids: CATSDSGTGHNEQFF. The DNA of the CDR3 is TGTGCCACCAGTGACTCCGGGACAGGACACAATGAGCAGTTCTTC.